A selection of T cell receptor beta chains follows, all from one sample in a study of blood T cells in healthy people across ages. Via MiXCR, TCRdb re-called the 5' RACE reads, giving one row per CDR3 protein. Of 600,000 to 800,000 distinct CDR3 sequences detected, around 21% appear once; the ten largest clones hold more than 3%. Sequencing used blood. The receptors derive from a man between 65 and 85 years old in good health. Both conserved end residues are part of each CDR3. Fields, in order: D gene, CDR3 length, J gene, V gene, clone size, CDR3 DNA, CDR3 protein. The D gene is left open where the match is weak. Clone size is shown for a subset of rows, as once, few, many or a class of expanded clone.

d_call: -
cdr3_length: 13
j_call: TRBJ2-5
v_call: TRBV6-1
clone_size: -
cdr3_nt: TGTGCCAGCAGCCGAAGGACAGAAGAGACCCAGTACTTC
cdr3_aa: CASSRRTEETQYF

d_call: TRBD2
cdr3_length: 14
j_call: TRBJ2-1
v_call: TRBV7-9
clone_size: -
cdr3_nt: TGTGTCCGCATACCGGGGTATAGCGGGCTTGAGCAGTTCTTC
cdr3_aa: CVRIPGYSGLEQFF

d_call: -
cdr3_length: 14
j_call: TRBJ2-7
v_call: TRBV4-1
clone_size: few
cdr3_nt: TGCGCCAGCAGCCAAGATGGGCAGGGCTACGAGCAGTACTTC
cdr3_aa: CASSQDGQGYEQYF

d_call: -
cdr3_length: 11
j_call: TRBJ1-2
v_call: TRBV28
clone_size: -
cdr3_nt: TGTGCCAGCAGTTTTCTTGATGGCTACACCTTC
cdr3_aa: CASSFLDGYTF

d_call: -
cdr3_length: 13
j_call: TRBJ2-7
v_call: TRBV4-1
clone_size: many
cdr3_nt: TGCGCCAGCAGCCAGGGACTGCCCTACGAGCAGTACTTC
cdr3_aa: CASSQGLPYEQYF

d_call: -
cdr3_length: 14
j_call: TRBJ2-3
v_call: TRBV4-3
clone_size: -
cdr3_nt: TGCGCCAGCAGCCAAGAGGCCCTCACAGATACGCAGTATTTT
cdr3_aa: CASSQEALTDTQYF

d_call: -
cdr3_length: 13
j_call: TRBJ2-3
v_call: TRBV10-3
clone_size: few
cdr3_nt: TGTGCCATCAGTGAACAGGAGACAGATACGCAGTATTTT
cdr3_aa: CAISEQETDTQYF

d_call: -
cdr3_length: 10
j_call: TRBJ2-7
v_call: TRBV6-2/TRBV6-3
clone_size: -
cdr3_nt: TGTGCCAGTGGAGTCTACGAGCAGTACTTC
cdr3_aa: CASGVYEQYF

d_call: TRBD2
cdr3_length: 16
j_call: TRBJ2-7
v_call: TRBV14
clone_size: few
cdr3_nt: TGTGCCAGCAGCCAAGTCCTTAGCGGGAGATCCTACGAGCAGTACTTC
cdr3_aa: CASSQVLSGRSYEQYF

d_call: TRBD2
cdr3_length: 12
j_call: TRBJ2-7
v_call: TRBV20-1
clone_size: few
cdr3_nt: TGCAGTGCTCTAGCGGGGGGGTACGAGCAGTACTTC
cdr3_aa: CSALAGGYEQYF

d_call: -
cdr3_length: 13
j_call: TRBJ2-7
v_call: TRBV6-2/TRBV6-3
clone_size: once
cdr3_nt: TGTGCCAGCACTCCACTCGACTCCTACGAGCAGTACTTC
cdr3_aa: CASTPLDSYEQYF

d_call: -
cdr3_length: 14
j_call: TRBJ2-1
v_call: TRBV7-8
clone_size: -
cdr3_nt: TGTGCCAGCAGCTTCGACAGAACCTACAATGAGCAGTTCTTC
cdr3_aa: CASSFDRTYNEQFF

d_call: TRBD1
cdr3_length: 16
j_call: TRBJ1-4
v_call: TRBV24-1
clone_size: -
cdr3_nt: TGTGCCACCAGTGATGGGACAGGGGTTGGTAATGAAAAACTGTTTTTT
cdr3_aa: CATSDGTGVGNEKLFF